This T cell receptor beta chain appears in the sequencing data of a study of CD8 T cells in ankylosing spondylitis. Quantitative 5'-RACE with molecular barcodes generated TCR beta libraries. TCRdb fed the 5' RACE reads into MiXCR, producing one record per CDR3 protein. This sample has a few hundred thousand distinct CDR3 sequences; around 19% occur once, and the top ten carry about 42%. Study-wide results and limits: There was a TCR beta motif, made of 7 or 8 highly homologous variants, that appeared characteristic of ankylosing spondylitis blood. Both synovial fluid and blood in reactive arthritis had previously been reported to carry some motif variants. Clones linked to disease were reported to show significant enrichment in matched ankylosing spondylitis synovial fluid.

With 1 base removed from V and 4 bases from J, the gap between germline ends came to 5 bases. The length of the CDR3 is 12 residues. Per germline, CDR1 SEHNR and CDR2 FQNEAQ (reference sequence). This clonotype was counted only a few times. Its matching antigen is unknown. The material sequenced was blood, either unsorted or a sorted T cell fraction (not recorded which). The J gene is TRBJ2-7, the V gene TRBV7-9, with D unresolved. This TCR was recovered from a male donor with ankylosing spondylitis. CDR3 bases: TGTGCCAGCAGCTTAGACCCTTACGAGCAGTACTTC. Protein sequence: CASSLDPYEQYF. The full variable domain, completed using reference TRBV7-9 and TRBJ2-7, is DTGVSQNPRHKITKRGQNVTFRCDPISEHNRLYWYRQTLGQGPEFLTYFQNEAQLEKSRLLSDRFSAERPKGSFSTLEIQRTEQGDSAMYLCASSLDPYEQYFGPGTRLTVT.